Sequencing of this T cell receptor (beta chain) was carried out in a study of T cells in Graves' hyperthyroidism and ophthalmopathy. Template material for amplifying TCR beta CDR3 regions consisted of RNA transcripts. Using the HTBI primer set, a first-round RT-PCR was run on the TCR CDR3. MiXCR, applied by TCRdb to the multiplex PCR reads, yields one record per CDR3 protein. The sample consists of fewer than 350,000 distinct CDR3 sequences, 13% to 15% of them appearing once. CDR1 and CDR2 (germline): SNHLY, FYNNEI. The ends were cut back, 7 bases at V and 0 bases at J, with 10 bases in the middle. The CDR3 is 13 residues long. In its sample, this clonotype was seen many times. These patients, aged 18 to 65, had recently diagnosed hyperthyroidism lasting under 2 months. The diagnostic basis comprised clinical symptoms, serum thyroxine and TRAb, thyroid ultrasound and orbital computed tomography. The blood was taken when hyperthyroidism was first diagnosed, before any ophthalmopathy symptoms showed up.

This TCR was sampled from a woman in her 50s with Graves' hyperthyroidism that later progressed to Graves' ophthalmopathy. The genes are TRBV2 and TRBJ2-7; D perhaps matches TRBD2 (6 bases). Specimen: blood. CDR3 nucleotides: TGTGCCAGCAAGGAGGGACCCTCCTACGAGCAGTACTTC. Translating gives CASKEGPSYEQYF. Full variable domain (outside the CDR3, taken from reference TRBV2 and TRBJ2-7): EPEVTQTPSHQVTQMGQEVILRCVPISNHLYFYWYRQILGQKVEFLVSFYNNEISEKSEIFDDQFSVERPDGSNFTLKIRSTKLEDSAMYFCASKEGPSYEQYFGPGTRLTVT.